Reported below is one T cell receptor (beta chain). These data originate in a study of control samples from healthy donors and cancer patients. Clones were sequenced by immunoSEQ multiplex PCR, and TCRdb holds only the in-frame ones, with some missing. Of 150,000 to 200,000 clones in the sample, 90% to 95% were seen once. Trimming stripped 1 base from V and 10 bases from J, with 7 bases between. CDR3 length: 11 residues. The germline V gene encodes CDR1 SGHDN and CDR2 FVKESK. The chain is built from TRBV14 and TRBJ1-1; D ambiguous. This TCR was recovered from a man aged 18 to 29 in good health. The sequenced material came from blood. CDR3 loop: CASSQGLAAFF. CDR3 nucleotide sequence: TGTGCCAGCAGCCAAGGGTTGGCAGCTTTCTTT.